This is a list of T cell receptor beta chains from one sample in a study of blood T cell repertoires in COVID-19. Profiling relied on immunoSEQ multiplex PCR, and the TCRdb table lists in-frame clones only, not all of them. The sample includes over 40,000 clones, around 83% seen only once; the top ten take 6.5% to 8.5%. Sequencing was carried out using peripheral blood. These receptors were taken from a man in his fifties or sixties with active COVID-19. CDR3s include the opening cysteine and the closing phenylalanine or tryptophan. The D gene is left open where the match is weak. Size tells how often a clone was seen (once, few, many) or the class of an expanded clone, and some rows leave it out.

cdr3_nt: TGCGCCAGCAGAATCTCGGGGGGAACTGAAGCTTTCTTT
cdr3_aa: CASRISGGTEAFF
v_call: TRBV5-1
clone_size: .
j_call: TRBJ1-1
d_call: .

cdr3_nt: TGTGCCAGCAGCTTAAGGTCTGGACTAGCGGGAGTAAGCGCGCAGTACTTC
cdr3_aa: CASSLRSGLAGVSAQYF
v_call: TRBV7-8
clone_size: few
j_call: TRBJ2-7
d_call: TRBD2

cdr3_nt: TGTGCCAGCAGCCTTCGTGGACAGGCATACGAGCAGTACTTC
cdr3_aa: CASSLRGQAYEQYF
v_call: TRBV5-4
clone_size: .
j_call: TRBJ2-7
d_call: TRBD1

cdr3_nt: TGTGCCAGCAGTTACAGTGGCAGTCAGCCCCAGCATTTT
cdr3_aa: CASSYSGSQPQHF
v_call: TRBV6-5
clone_size: .
j_call: TRBJ1-5
d_call: .

cdr3_nt: TGTGCCAGCAGCGTAGACCCACTAGCGGGAGGCACCGGGGAGCTGTTTTTT
cdr3_aa: CASSVDPLAGGTGELFF
v_call: TRBV9
clone_size: .
j_call: TRBJ2-2
d_call: TRBD2

cdr3_nt: TGTGCCAGCAGCCTAGACAGTACCTCTAACTATGGCTACACCTTC
cdr3_aa: CASSLDSTSNYGYTF
v_call: TRBV7-2
clone_size: .
j_call: TRBJ1-2
d_call: .

cdr3_nt: TGTGCCAGCAGACCAGGGTCGGGAAACACCATATATTTT
cdr3_aa: CASRPGSGNTIYF
v_call: TRBV6-5
clone_size: .
j_call: TRBJ1-3
d_call: .

cdr3_nt: TGTGCCAGCAGCAAAAGGGGCCTTAAACAGGGGGAGCAGTACTTC
cdr3_aa: CASSKRGLKQGEQYF
v_call: TRBV21-1
clone_size: .
j_call: TRBJ2-7
d_call: .

cdr3_nt: TGTGCCAGCAGCGCGCGACTAGCGGGGGGAGTGGGAGAGACCCAGTACTTC
cdr3_aa: CASSARLAGGVGETQYF
v_call: TRBV9
clone_size: .
j_call: TRBJ2-5
d_call: TRBD2

cdr3_nt: TGTGCCAGCGGAATGGAGGCCGGGGAGCTGTTTTTT
cdr3_aa: CASGMEAGELFF
v_call: TRBV2
clone_size: once
j_call: TRBJ2-2
d_call: .

cdr3_nt: TGTGCCAGCACCCAGGGATCCTACGAGCAGTACTTC
cdr3_aa: CASTQGSYEQYF
v_call: TRBV12-3/TRBV12-4
clone_size: .
j_call: TRBJ2-7
d_call: .

cdr3_nt: TGTGCCAGCAGCCAGACATCGATTGGCTACACCTTC
cdr3_aa: CASSQTSIGYTF
v_call: TRBV7-2
clone_size: .
j_call: TRBJ1-2
d_call: .

cdr3_nt: TGCGCCAGCAGCCAAACCTTTCCAGGGTCCAACTATGGCTACACCTTC
cdr3_aa: CASSQTFPGSNYGYTF
v_call: TRBV4-3
clone_size: .
j_call: TRBJ1-2
d_call: .

cdr3_nt: TGTGCCAGCAGCCAAAAGACAAAGGCTAACTATGGCTACACCTTC
cdr3_aa: CASSQKTKANYGYTF
v_call: TRBV4-2
clone_size: .
j_call: TRBJ1-2
d_call: .

cdr3_nt: TGTGCCAGCAGCCCTGGGACATTTACAGATACGCAGTATTTT
cdr3_aa: CASSPGTFTDTQYF
v_call: TRBV11-2
clone_size: .
j_call: TRBJ2-3
d_call: .

cdr3_nt: TGTGCCAGCAGCCCGAGCGGGAGTCGGGTATTTGGTGAGCAGTTCTTC
cdr3_aa: CASSPSGSRVFGEQFF
v_call: TRBV9
clone_size: .
j_call: TRBJ2-1
d_call: TRBD2

cdr3_nt: TGTGCCAGCAGCGCAACCCAAGACAGGTTCCTCGGCTACACCTTC
cdr3_aa: CASSATQDRFLGYTF
v_call: TRBV9
clone_size: .
j_call: TRBJ1-2
d_call: .

cdr3_nt: TGTGCCAGTCAAGGGCTAGCGGGGGCCGGGGAGCTGTTTTTT
cdr3_aa: CASQGLAGAGELFF
v_call: TRBV2
clone_size: .
j_call: TRBJ2-2
d_call: TRBD2

cdr3_nt: TGTGCCTGGAGACGACAGGGGGGACGGTATAATTCACCCCTCCACTTT
cdr3_aa: CAWRRQGGRYNSPLHF
v_call: TRBV30
clone_size: once
j_call: TRBJ1-6
d_call: TRBD1

cdr3_nt: TGTGCCAGCAGCGCAGGAGGGGCAGGGGGCATTTCACCCCTCCACTTT
cdr3_aa: CASSAGGAGGISPLHF
v_call: TRBV9
clone_size: .
j_call: TRBJ1-6
d_call: TRBD1

cdr3_nt: TGTGCCACCAGTGATTCAACCGGGTCGAGAGGTACGCAGTATTTT
cdr3_aa: CATSDSTGSRGTQYF
v_call: TRBV24-1
clone_size: .
j_call: TRBJ2-3
d_call: .

cdr3_nt: TGTGCCAGCAGCCAAGGTGTCAGGGCCGGTGGATGGCCCCAGCATTTT
cdr3_aa: CASSQGVRAGGWPQHF
v_call: TRBV3-1/TRBV3-2
clone_size: once
j_call: TRBJ1-5
d_call: .

cdr3_nt: TGTGCCAGCAGCTTATCGCAGGGTACGAACACCGGGGAGCTGTTTTTT
cdr3_aa: CASSLSQGTNTGELFF
v_call: TRBV7-9
clone_size: .
j_call: TRBJ2-2
d_call: .

cdr3_nt: TGCGCCAGCAGCCCCTTTCGTTCCTTCCAAGAGACCCAGTACTTC
cdr3_aa: CASSPFRSFQETQYF
v_call: TRBV5-1
clone_size: once
j_call: TRBJ2-5
d_call: .

cdr3_nt: TGTGCCAGTGGACTAGCGGGAGGGCCGGCCTACGAGCAGTACTTC
cdr3_aa: CASGLAGGPAYEQYF
v_call: TRBV2
clone_size: .
j_call: TRBJ2-7
d_call: TRBD2

cdr3_nt: TGTGCCAGCAGTTCGCGGGACAGGGGGCTAGGAGCTTTCTTT
cdr3_aa: CASSSRDRGLGAFF
v_call: TRBV6-5
clone_size: once
j_call: TRBJ1-1
d_call: TRBD1

cdr3_nt: TGTGCCAGCAGCCGAACCTCCGGGACTAACCACTACAATGAGCAGTTCTTC
cdr3_aa: CASSRTSGTNHYNEQFF
v_call: TRBV7-8
clone_size: .
j_call: TRBJ2-1
d_call: TRBD2

cdr3_nt: TGTGCCAGCAGCCTCAATAGCGGTTCGAACACCGGGGAGCTGTTTTTT
cdr3_aa: CASSLNSGSNTGELFF
v_call: TRBV11-2
clone_size: few
j_call: TRBJ2-2
d_call: .

cdr3_nt: TGTGCCACCAGCAGAGATTTGCCCCCGGCGGGGGTTGACTACACCTTC
cdr3_aa: CATSRDLPPAGVDYTF
v_call: TRBV15
clone_size: .
j_call: TRBJ1-2
d_call: .

cdr3_nt: TGTGCCAGCAGCCTGGAGGTCTGGGGGGCCTACAATGAGCAGTTCTTC
cdr3_aa: CASSLEVWGAYNEQFF
v_call: TRBV5-5
clone_size: .
j_call: TRBJ2-1
d_call: .

cdr3_nt: TGTGCCAGCAGCCGATTAGCGGGGGGGCCCTACGAGCAGTACTTC
cdr3_aa: CASSRLAGGPYEQYF
v_call: TRBV4-2
clone_size: .
j_call: TRBJ2-7
d_call: TRBD2

cdr3_nt: TGTGCCAGCAGCCAAGATCCCCCAGGGGGTCCCTATGGCTACACCTTC
cdr3_aa: CASSQDPPGGPYGYTF
v_call: TRBV14
clone_size: once
j_call: TRBJ1-2
d_call: TRBD1

cdr3_nt: TGTGCCAGCAGTGAAGTCGGCGGACAGGGAGACGAGCAGTACTTC
cdr3_aa: CASSEVGGQGDEQYF
v_call: TRBV6-1
clone_size: .
j_call: TRBJ2-7
d_call: TRBD1

cdr3_nt: TGTGCCCGGGGGGGGCAGCATTCTTCTGGAAACACCATATATTTT
cdr3_aa: CARGGQHSSGNTIYF
v_call: TRBV2
clone_size: once
j_call: TRBJ1-3
d_call: .

cdr3_nt: TGCGCCAGCAGTCGAGATATCCCGAACACCGGGGAGCTGTTTTTT
cdr3_aa: CASSRDIPNTGELFF
v_call: TRBV5-1
clone_size: .
j_call: TRBJ2-2
d_call: .

cdr3_nt: TGTGCCAGCTCACTAGCGGGGTGGAGAGAGACCCAGTACTTC
cdr3_aa: CASSLAGWRETQYF
v_call: TRBV6-5
clone_size: .
j_call: TRBJ2-5
d_call: TRBD2

cdr3_nt: TGTGCCAGCAGCTTATTGGCGGGAGTGAACACCGGGGAGCTGTTTTTT
cdr3_aa: CASSLLAGVNTGELFF
v_call: TRBV11-1
clone_size: .
j_call: TRBJ2-2
d_call: TRBD2

cdr3_nt: TGTGCCTGGAGCATGGGGAGGGTCAAGCCCCAGCATTTT
cdr3_aa: CAWSMGRVKPQHF
v_call: TRBV30
clone_size: .
j_call: TRBJ1-5
d_call: .

cdr3_nt: TGTGCCAGTAGAAAATGGGGAGTAGGGGGGAACACCGGGGAGCTGTTTTTT
cdr3_aa: CASRKWGVGGNTGELFF
v_call: TRBV19
clone_size: .
j_call: TRBJ2-2
d_call: .

cdr3_nt: TGTGCCAGCAGCTCCTTAGGGACAGGGGGTTGGTACGAGCAGTACTTC
cdr3_aa: CASSSLGTGGWYEQYF
v_call: TRBV11-2
clone_size: few
j_call: TRBJ2-7
d_call: TRBD1

cdr3_nt: TGTGCCAGCAGTGAAGGACTAGCCGAGACCCAGTACTTC
cdr3_aa: CASSEGLAETQYF
v_call: TRBV6-1
clone_size: .
j_call: TRBJ2-5
d_call: TRBD2

cdr3_nt: TGTGCCAGCAGTTATACCAGGGGAGTAAATCAGCCCCAGCATTTT
cdr3_aa: CASSYTRGVNQPQHF
v_call: TRBV6-5
clone_size: .
j_call: TRBJ1-5
d_call: .

cdr3_nt: TGTGCCTGGAGTGGGGGGCTATGGGAGACCCAGTACTTC
cdr3_aa: CAWSGGLWETQYF
v_call: TRBV30
clone_size: .
j_call: TRBJ2-5
d_call: .

cdr3_nt: TGTGCCAGCAGCCAATTACAGGGCGCAGGGAACACTGAAGCTTTCTTT
cdr3_aa: CASSQLQGAGNTEAFF
v_call: TRBV16
clone_size: .
j_call: TRBJ1-1
d_call: .

cdr3_nt: TGTGCCAGCAGTGAATTCTCAGGGAACCCCTACAATGAGCAGTTCTTC
cdr3_aa: CASSEFSGNPYNEQFF
v_call: TRBV6-1
clone_size: .
j_call: TRBJ2-1
d_call: .

cdr3_nt: TGTGCCAGCAACCTGCGGGCGGAAGGGGGCGAGCAGTACTTC
cdr3_aa: CASNLRAEGGEQYF
v_call: TRBV28
clone_size: .
j_call: TRBJ2-7
d_call: .

cdr3_nt: TGTGCCTGGAGTGTAGGACAGGGTCAGCCCCAGCATTTT
cdr3_aa: CAWSVGQGQPQHF
v_call: TRBV30
clone_size: few
j_call: TRBJ1-5
d_call: TRBD1

cdr3_nt: TGTGCCAGCAGCCCCGGGACAGGGGGAAGGACCGGGGAGCTGTTTTTT
cdr3_aa: CASSPGTGGRTGELFF
v_call: TRBV3-1/TRBV3-2
clone_size: once
j_call: TRBJ2-2
d_call: TRBD1

cdr3_nt: TGTGCCAGCAGCTCACCGGGACTAGCGGGGTTGAATGAGCAGTTCTTC
cdr3_aa: CASSSPGLAGLNEQFF
v_call: TRBV5-5
clone_size: .
j_call: TRBJ2-1
d_call: TRBD2

cdr3_nt: TGCGCCAGCAGATATGTTAGCGGGGAGACCTACGAGCAGTACTTC
cdr3_aa: CASRYVSGETYEQYF
v_call: TRBV5-1
clone_size: .
j_call: TRBJ2-7
d_call: TRBD2

cdr3_nt: TGCGCCAGCAGCTTGGACAGGGGGCAAAGCACAGATACGCAGTATTTT
cdr3_aa: CASSLDRGQSTDTQYF
v_call: TRBV5-1
clone_size: .
j_call: TRBJ2-3
d_call: TRBD1

cdr3_nt: TGTGCCAGCAGCCACTGGGGGGGGCAAGAGACCCAGTACTTC
cdr3_aa: CASSHWGGQETQYF
v_call: TRBV5-6
clone_size: .
j_call: TRBJ2-5
d_call: TRBD2

cdr3_nt: TGTGCCAGCCTACCTAGCGGGGGGGCCGGGGAGACCCAGTACTTC
cdr3_aa: CASLPSGGAGETQYF
v_call: TRBV7-2
clone_size: .
j_call: TRBJ2-5
d_call: TRBD2